What follows describes a single T cell receptor (beta chain). These data belong to a study of shared clonotypes between healthy human individuals. Profiling relied on immunoSEQ multiplex PCR, and the TCRdb table lists in-frame clones only, not all of them. The sample records 1.5 million to 2.5 million clones, less than 95% being singletons. CD45RO negativity and positive selection for CCR7 defined naive CD8 cells, a population that excluded terminally differentiated effector memory CD45RA+ cells. Germline V lookup: CDR1 SGHVS, CDR2 FNYEAQ. V was pared by 5 bases and J by 4 bases, with 8 bases of the junction left unmatched. The CDR3 contains 15 residues.

The sequencing sample was made of naive CD8+ T cells sorted from blood. This TCR derives from a man aged 18 to 30 in good health. The rearrangement joins TRBV7-6 to TRBJ1-1; TRBD1 aligns across 9 bases. CDR3 residues: CASSGTGGRGTEAFF. In nucleotides, the CDR3 is TGTGCCAGCAGCGGAACAGGGGGCCGGGGCACTGAAGCTTTCTTT. The full variable domain, with the rest looked up from reference TRBV7-6 and TRBJ1-1, is GAGVSQSPRYKVTKRGQDVALRCDPISGHVSLYWYRQALGQGPEFLTYFNYEAQQDKSGLPNDRFSAERPEGSISTLTIQRTEQRDSAMYRCASSGTGGRGTEAFFGQGTRLTVV.